Listed here are 12 T cell receptor beta chains from one sample, sequenced in a study of T cells in localized non-small cell lung cancer. The repertoire was sequenced with immunoSEQ multiplex PCR; TCRdb's copy has only in-frame clones and lacks some. This sample has roughly 2,800 clones, with around 24% found just once. Sequencing was performed on lung tumor tissue, taken before any cancer treatment. These receptor sequences come from a man between 35 and 75 years old with stage I squamous cell lung carcinoma.

This clone has more than one count but fewer than ten. V usage is TRBV6-4 and J usage is TRBJ1-2, with D unresolved. This CDR3 contains 15 residues. The germline V and J ends were trimmed by 5 bases and 2 bases, with 15 bases remaining between them. CDR1 is MRHNA and CDR2 is SNTAGT in the germline V gene. CDR3 sequence (DNA): TGTGCCAGCAGTTATGAGAAGGGCAGAAACTATGGCTACACCTTC. Its translation is CASSYEKGRNYGYTF.

The chain uses TRBV7-1 and TRBJ1-6, with D maybe TRBD1 (5 bases). TRBV7-1 is sorted into the ORF group, with uncertain function. Trimming took 5 bases from V and 8 from J, leaving 10 bases between them. This CDR3 region has 13 residues. CDR3 DNA: TGTGCCAGCAGCCGGGACCGATATTCACCCCTCCACTTT. It codes for CASSRDRYSPLHF.

The chain combines TRBV11-3 with TRBJ1-2; no clear D. The CDR3 is 14 amino acids. Trimming cost V 0 bases and J 4 bases, with 9 bases left between them. The germline CDR1 and CDR2 sequences are SGHNT and YENEEA. CDR3 coding DNA: TGTGCCAGCAGCTTAGAAGGAGGGAGCTATGGCTACACCTTC. Its protein is CASSLEGGSYGYTF.

V and J are TRBV6-8 and TRBJ2-3, with 8 bases that match TRBD2. J lost 1 base, V lost 9 bases, and 6 bases had no gene match. The CDR3 covers 14 residues. From germline, CDR1 is MNHGY and CDR2 SAAAGT. CDR3 sequence (DNA): TGTGCCAGTGAACGGCGGGGGGGCACAGATACGCAGTATTTT. Its protein product is CASERRGGTDTQYF.

The rearrangement links TRBV14 to TRBJ1-6; a possible D gene is TRBD1 (6 bases). V was cut by 4 bases and J by 9 bases, with 19 bases left in between. CDR1 SGHDN and CDR2 FVKESK come from the germline V gene. This CDR3 contains 16 residues. This chain's CDR3 is CASSPREGQRRSPLHF. The CDR3 DNA reads as TGTGCCAGCAGCCCAAGGGAAGGACAGCGTCGTTCACCCCTCCACTTT.

This clone was detected a few times. V gene TRBV6-8 combines with J gene TRBJ2-3; D is unresolved. The CDR3 is 13 residues long. Germline values: CDR1 MNHGY, CDR2 SAAAGT. Between the trimmed V and J ends, which lost 6 bases and 5 bases, there was a span of 12 bases. The CDR3 DNA follows: TGTGCCAGCAGGACGCAGACGCGAGATACGCAGTATTTT. It yields the protein CASRTQTRDTQYF.

The chain links TRBV28 to TRBJ1-5; weak D call: TRBD1 (6 bases). V dropped 8 bases and J dropped 7 bases, with 15 bases sitting between them. The CDR3 has 13 amino acids. CDR1 MDHEN and CDR2 SYDVKM come from the germline V gene. CDR3 sequence: CASGIQGNQPQHF. CDR3 in DNA: TGTGCCAGCGGAATCCAGGGGAACCAGCCCCAGCATTTT.

This clone is labeled medium-sized. The chain joins TRBV11-3 to TRBJ2-7; D ambiguous. The germline V gene encodes CDR1 SGHNT and CDR2 YENEEA. This CDR3 region has 15 residues. V was shortened by 5 bases and J by 1 base, with 15 bases between the two germline ends. This CDR3 reads CASSPTLGVSYEQYF. CDR3 nucleotide sequence: TGTGCCAGCAGCCCAACCCTAGGAGTTTCCTACGAGCAGTACTTC.

The CDR3 loop reads CASSLVGGTIANYGYTF. The CDR3 region has the DNA TGTGCCAGCAGCTTGGTTGGGGGAACTATTGCTAACTATGGCTACACCTTC. The rearrangement links TRBV11-3 to TRBJ1-2, with D maybe TRBD1 (5 bases). Germline CDR1 and CDR2: SGHNT and YENEEA. The CDR3 contains 17 residues. Trimming pared 3 bases from V and 0 bases from J, leaving 17 bases between.

By proportion, this clone is large. CDR3 coding DNA: TGTGCCAGCAGTGACGGACAGGGGGCGAGCACTGAAGCTTTCTTT. Translating gives CASSDGQGASTEAFF. The chain is built from TRBV6-8 and TRBJ1-1; 11 bases agree with TRBD1. Per germline, CDR1 MNHGY and CDR2 SAAAGT. V dropped 5 bases and J dropped 4; count of bases not matched to a gene: 6. This CDR3 is 15 amino acids long.

The chain joins TRBV15 to TRBJ2-1, with TRBD2 identical over 11 bases. The CDR3 consists of 15 residues. CDR1 is LNHNV, CDR2 YYDKDF, per germline (reference sequence). J lost 5 bases, V lost 3 bases, and 3 bases had no gene match. CDR3 bases: TGTGCCACCAGCAGGACTAGCGGGGCTGACAATGAGCAGTTCTTC. It specifies CATSRTSGADNEQFF.

In this sample, this clone turned up a few times. V is TRBV6-8 and J is TRBJ1-5, with D perhaps matching TRBD1 (6 bases). Trimming removed 4 bases from V and 5 bases from J, with 15 bases in between. The CDR3 totals 15 residues. The germline V gene has CDR1 MNHGY and CDR2 SAAAGT. CDR3 coding DNA: TGTGCCAGCAGTTTTCCCGGGACAACCGATCAGCCCCAGCATTTT. Translation: CASSFPGTTDQPQHF.